A selection of T cell receptor beta chains follows, all from one sample in a study of blood T cells in healthy people across ages. TCRdb re-derived calls from the 5' RACE reads in MiXCR, one entry per CDR3 protein. The sample lists about 780,000 distinct CDR3 sequences, about 47% occurring once. The sequencing input was blood. The receptors were gathered from a man older than 75 in good health. Both conserved end residues are trimmed from each CDR3.

V,CDR3
TRBV20-1,SAPRELAGGPRETQY
TRBV7-8,ASSLAGTTDTQY
TRBV6-5,ACSYSIGLSSTDTQY
TRBV4-1,ASSQVELNLAKNIQY
TRBV28,ASNMGDRVYNEQF
TRBV12-3/TRBV12-4,ASSSRGENQETQY
TRBV21-1,ASSPSRGMTYEQY
TRBV9,ASSASMGEDTQY
TRBV12-3/TRBV12-4,ASSSFGLAENNEQY
TRBV20-1,SATSRDGRYGYT
TRBV6-5,ASSYQGLVGDEQY
TRBV7-2,ASSQAAGAVNEQF
TRBV4-1,ASSRTPGNANTGELF
TRBV9,ASSPLGTGLSYNEQF
TRBV12-3/TRBV12-4,ASSFFISGSYNEQY
TRBV7-9,ASSLNRGSNYGYT
TRBV28,ASSLSPHNSGSTYEQY
TRBV28,ASTSSRPGEQY
TRBV9,ASSVLAADNEQY
TRBV2,ASRLDSYEQY
TRBV20-1,SAGTGNEQF
TRBV6-1,ASGRGQPQH
TRBV4-3,ASSQESRTGELF
TRBV13,ASSLGGGDPAYNERF
TRBV27,AGSYTVEQSGYGYT
TRBV20-1,SVRVGGNSEKLF
TRBV20-1,SARDPTSGAYEQY
TRBV11-3,ASSLIGTGGNEQF
TRBV10-3,AISGTASYEQY
TRBV11-3,ASSFGGGDYNEQF
TRBV12-3/TRBV12-4,ASSWRTSGDSDEQF
TRBV3-1,ASEAGSQETQY
TRBV7-6,ASTPGGGNSYEQY
TRBV29-1,SVWGVEETQY
TRBV7-2,ASSSGLGWETQY
TRBV20-1,SAAEPQGSYEQY
TRBV24-1,ATSRDSWDNEQF
TRBV9,ASSPRRGRGDNSYNEQY
TRBV18,ASSPQDLAWGTDTQY
TRBV11-1,ASRSGGAGILNEQY
TRBV18,ASSPLTAATEAF